These 30 T cell receptor beta chains were all obtained from the same sample, sequenced in a study of OX40 agonist ivuxolimab in advanced cancers. The method was immunoSEQ multiplex PCR; TCRdb's version includes in-frame clones alone and lacks a portion of them. The data hold 30,000 to 40,000 clones, with approximately 80% observed a single time. This material consisted of CD4+ or CD8+ T cells sorted from blood, taken in a trial of the OX40 agonist ivuxolimab. These receptors all stem from an adult with an advanced solid tumor such as melanoma, head and neck, liver or kidney cancer.

The chain employs TRBV9 and TRBJ2-2, with 7 bases aligning to TRBD1. Germline-derived CDR1 and CDR2 are SGDLS and YYNGEE. The CDR3 loop spans 16 amino acids. The V segment lost 4 bases and the J segment 1 base; nucleotides outside the gene matches: 7. As DNA, the CDR3 is TGTGCCAGCAGCCCCAAGACAGGGAAGAACACCGGGGAGCTGTTTTTT. Protein: CASSPKTGKNTGELFF.

This rearrangement joins TRBV30 to TRBJ2-3; D unresolved. Germline CDR1 and CDR2: GTSNPN and SVGIG (reference sequence). This CDR3 region has 11 residues. V was trimmed by 2 bases and J by 7 bases, leaving 7 bases between them. The CDR3 sequence is CAWSTEYTQYF. As DNA, the CDR3 is TGTGCCTGGAGTACCGAATATACGCAGTATTTT.

The chain links TRBV19 to TRBJ2-7; D ambiguous. The CDR3 has 11 residues. Germline V gene sequence: CDR1 LNHDA, CDR2 SQIVND (reference sequence). Trimming left V 1 base short and J 4 bases short, with 2 bases between. The CDR3 here is CASSIGYEQYF. Here the CDR3 DNA reads TGTGCCAGTAGTATAGGTTACGAGCAGTACTTC. Full variable domain (missing parts from reference TRBV19 and TRBJ2-7): DGGITQSPKYLFRKEGQNVTLSCEQNLNHDAMYWYRQDPGQGLRLIYYSQIVNDFQKGDIAEGYSVSREKKESFPLTVTSAQKNPTAFYLCASSIGYEQYFGPGTRLTVT.

V is TRBV5-4 and J is TRBJ2-5; D is possibly TRBD2 (6 bases). V was trimmed by 7 bases and J by 0 bases, leaving 10 bases between them. CDR3 length: 13 residues. CDR1 SGHNT and CDR2 YYREEE come from the germline V gene (reference sequence). The CDR3 DNA sequence: TGTGCCAGCGGAACGGGGGACCAAGAGACCCAGTACTTC. As protein: CASGTGDQETQYF.

The chain carries TRBV27 and TRBJ2-3; 8 bases align to TRBD2. Per the germline V gene, CDR1 is MNHEY and CDR2 is SMNVEV (reference sequence). The CDR3 runs 15 residues. V shed 6 bases and J 3 bases; nucleotides not matched to a gene: 8. CDR3 in amino acids: CASSPIAGFTDTQYF. As DNA, the CDR3 is TGTGCCAGCAGCCCGATAGCGGGGTTTACAGATACGCAGTATTTT.

This chain joins TRBV9 and TRBJ2-1; perhaps TRBD2 as D (5 bases). Looked up from germline, CDR1 is SGDLS and CDR2 is YYNGEE. Trimming removed 3 bases at V and 5 bases at J, with 15 bases between. The CDR3 is 15 residues long. The CDR3 region has the DNA TGTGCCAGCAGCGGTACCGGGAACCCCCACAATGAGCAGTTCTTC. As protein: CASSGTGNPHNEQFF.

V gene TRBV2 combines with J gene TRBJ2-7; 11 bases align to TRBD1. Trimming cost V 6 bases and J 4 bases; bases outside gene matches: 8. The CDR3 sequence is 15 residues long. The germline CDR1 and CDR2 sequences are SNHLY and FYNNEI. Written as DNA, the CDR3 is TGTGCCAGCAGGAAATCCGGGACAGGGGGATACGAGCAGTACTTC. Translating it yields CASRKSGTGGYEQYF.

This chain links TRBV13 with TRBJ1-1, with D possibly being TRBD1 (6 bases). There are 16 residues in the CDR3. The germline V gene encodes CDR1 PRHDT and CDR2 FYEKMQ (reference sequence). With 1 base removed from V and 4 bases from J, the gap between germline ends came to 16 bases. The CDR3 coding sequence is TGTGCCAGCAGCTTAGAAGGGGGAACCGGGTTCACTGAAGCTTTCTTT. Translated: CASSLEGGTGFTEAFF.

The chain joins TRBV27 to TRBJ2-3; the D gene is possibly TRBD2 (5 bases). This CDR3 spans 14 amino acids. The V end was cut by 6 bases, the J end by 4 bases, with 14 bases between. Germline V gene data show CDR1 as MNHEY and CDR2 as SMNVEV (reference sequence). CDR3 region: CASSRTARADTQYF. CDR3 sequence (DNA): TGTGCCAGCAGCCGGACTGCTCGCGCAGATACGCAGTATTTT.

The V and J genes are TRBV25-1 and TRBJ2-1; D is possibly TRBD1 or TRBD2 (5 bases each). CDR3 length: 15 residues. Germline CDR1 and CDR2: MGHDK and SYGVNS. Trimming took 4 bases from V and 6 from J, leaving 16 bases between them. CDR3 bases: TGTGCCAGCAGTGGGGGGAAGGCACTCGTCAATGAGCAGTTCTTC. Encoded protein: CASSGGKALVNEQFF.

The chain links TRBV28 to TRBJ2-7, with 10 bases that match TRBD1. The CDR3 covers 14 residues. J was trimmed by 2 bases and V by 5 bases; bases with no gene match: 3. Germline V CDR1 and CDR2: MDHEN, SYDVKM. CDR3 sequence: CASSLGTGAYEQYF. CDR3 DNA sequence: TGTGCCAGCAGTCTAGGGACAGGGGCCTACGAGCAGTACTTC.

The chain employs TRBV6-5 and TRBJ1-3; D unclear. Trimming pared 2 bases from V and 3 bases from J, leaving 8 bases between. CDR3 length: 14 amino acids. Germline V gives CDR1 MNHEY, CDR2 SVGAGI. The CDR3 coding sequence is TGTGCCAGCAGTTACGGACGGTTTGGAAACACCATATATTTT. Protein sequence: CASSYGRFGNTIYF.

J is TRBJ2-7 and V is TRBV25-1, with D possibly being TRBD2 (7 bases). CDR1 is MGHDK, CDR2 SYGVNS, per germline. This CDR3 comprises 14 residues. V gave up 5 bases and J gave up 3 bases, with 14 bases separating them. The CDR3 region has the DNA TGTGCCAGCAGTCCTGGGGGGGGGCTCTACGAGCAGTACTTC. This encodes CASSPGGGLYEQYF.

CDR3 in DNA: TGCAGCGTAAGACAGGGACACACTGAAGCTTTCTTT. This gives the protein CSVRQGHTEAFF. The V and J genes are TRBV29-1 and TRBJ1-1, with TRBD1 matching 7 bases. Germline CDR1 is SQVTM and CDR2 is ANQGSEA. With 6 bases clipped from V and 3 bases from J, the junction kept 4 bases outside the gene matches. The CDR3 loop spans 12 amino acids.

CDR3 protein: CASSRDRADGYTF. The CDR3 DNA is TGTGCCAGCAGTCGGGACAGGGCTGATGGCTACACCTTC. The chain has TRBV6-1 and TRBJ1-2; TRBD1 matches at 9 bases. Germline CDR1 reads MNHNS; CDR2 reads SASEGT. The J segment lost 6 bases and the V segment lost 5 bases, leaving 4 bases of the junction unmatched. The CDR3 is 13 residues long.

As regards this clone: One end of the junction does not line up with germline, which may come from a read error. V and J are TRBV6-1 and TRBJ1-1; 10 bases map to TRBD1. The CDR3 has 14 amino acids. Germline CDR1 and CDR2: MNHNS and SASEGT. Here the CDR3 DNA reads TGTGCCAGCAGAGAAGGGACAGGGGACACTGAAGCTTTCTTT. Protein product: CASREGTGDTEAFF.

This clone was seen once. V and J are TRBV5-6 and TRBJ2-3; no firm D call. Germline CDR1 reads SGHDT; CDR2 reads YYEEEE. The CDR3 totals 13 residues. With 4 bases removed from V and 6 bases from J, the gap between germline ends came to 12 bases. This CDR3 reads CASSVNHVDTQYF. CDR3 coding DNA: TGTGCCAGCAGCGTCAATCACGTGGATACGCAGTATTTT. The variable domain in full, with the rest retrieved from reference TRBV5-6 and TRBJ2-3, is DAGVTQSPTHLIKTRGQQVTLRCSPKSGHDTVSWYQQALGQGPQFIFQYYEEEERQRGNFPDRFSGHQFPNYSSELNVNALLLGDSALYLCASSVNHVDTQYFGPGTRLTVL.

In its sample, this clone was seen a few times. CDR3 in amino acids: CASSFRTGGGRGSNQPQHF. The DNA of the CDR3 is TGTGCCAGCAGCTTCAGGACAGGGGGAGGGAGGGGAAGCAATCAGCCCCAGCATTTT. The J gene is TRBJ1-5, the V gene TRBV5-6; 10 bases match TRBD1. The CDR3 loop spans 19 amino acids. V lost 2 bases, J lost 1 base, and 12 bases stayed unmatched. Germline CDR1 is SGHDT and CDR2 is YYEEEE.

The chain carries TRBV11-1 and TRBJ1-5, with D hard to call. V was clipped by 5 bases and J by 3 bases, with 8 bases between them. Germline V lookup: CDR1 SGHAT, CDR2 FQDESV (reference sequence). The CDR3 is made up of 13 amino acids. Written as DNA, the CDR3 is TGTGCCAGCAGCCCGGGCACCAATCAGCCCCAGCATTTT. Protein sequence: CASSPGTNQPQHF.

The J gene is TRBJ1-4, the V gene TRBV5-1, with D possibly TRBD1 on 6 matching bases. Germline V CDR1 and CDR2: SGHRS, YFSETQ. The CDR3 runs to 14 residues. Deletions cut 4 bases from V and 4 bases from J, with 11 bases between. The CDR3 here is CASSLGQFNEKLFF. As DNA, the CDR3 is TGCGCCAGCAGCCTCGGACAGTTTAATGAAAAACTGTTTTTT.

This chain joins TRBV2 and TRBJ2-3; weak D call: TRBD2 (6 bases). V was pared by 6 bases and J by 0 bases, with 13 bases between. CDR1 and CDR2 (germline): SNHLY, FYNNEI. CDR3 length equals 15 residues. This CDR3 is CASRIRGTSTDTQYF. CDR3 sequence (DNA): TGTGCCAGCAGGATTAGAGGGACTAGCACAGATACGCAGTATTTT.

This clone was seen only once. The V call is TRBV5-1, the J call TRBJ2-2; 10 bases agree with TRBD1. This CDR3 region has 16 residues. CDR1 SGHRS and CDR2 YFSETQ come from the germline V gene. Trimming at V came to 4 bases and at J to 4 bases, leaving 7 bases not matched to a gene. The DNA of the CDR3 is TGCGCCAGCAGCACGACGACAGGGGGCCTCACCGGGGAGCTGTTTTTT. Protein: CASSTTTGGLTGELFF.

The chain recombines TRBV5-5 with TRBJ2-7; D gene unclear. The V gene's germline CDR1 is SGHKS and CDR2 YYEKEE (reference sequence). CDR3 size: 13 residues. V was clipped by 0 bases and J by 1 base, with 5 bases between them. The CDR3 here is CASSLGKSYEQYF. As DNA, the CDR3 is TGTGCCAGCAGCTTGGGGAAATCCTACGAGCAGTACTTC.

This clone was picked up many times. The rearrangement links TRBV6-6 to TRBJ2-3; D is undetermined. CDR1 MNHNY and CDR2 SVGAGI come from the germline V gene (reference sequence). The ends were cut back, 7 bases at V and 5 bases at J, with 16 bases in the middle. The CDR3 sequence is 14 residues long. The CDR3 here is CASTPVPSGDTQYF. The CDR3 DNA reads as TGTGCCAGCACCCCGGTCCCCTCGGGAGATACGCAGTATTTT.

The genes are TRBV18 and TRBJ1-1; D not resolved. This CDR3 region has 13 residues. Germline assignment: CDR1 KGHSH and CDR2 LQKENI. The V end was cut by 3 bases, the J end by 9 bases, with 14 bases between. The DNA for the CDR3 is TGTGCCAGCTCACCTAGAAGGGAAGGGAAAGCTTTCTTT. This codes for CASSPRREGKAFF.

About this clone: Distinct nucleotide sequences in the sample also encode this CDR3. V usage is TRBV5-6 and J usage is TRBJ2-2, with a possible D match to TRBD2 (6 bases). With 0 bases removed from V and 6 bases from J, the gap between germline ends came to 6 bases. CDR1 is SGHDT and CDR2 is YYEEEE in the germline V gene. The length of the CDR3 is 13 residues. The CDR3 sequence: CASSLGGAGELFF. The CDR3 DNA reads as TGTGCCAGCAGCTTGGGCGGGGCCGGGGAGCTGTTTTTT.

This rearrangement joins TRBV4-1 to TRBJ1-2; D call uncertain. The ends were cut back, 0 bases at V and 7 bases at J, with 9 bases in the middle. CDR1 is MGHRA and CDR2 is YSYEKL in the germline V gene. There are 13 residues in the CDR3. The CDR3, as DNA: TGCGCCAGCAGCCAAGAGAGAAACGGTGGCTACACCTTC. This translates into CASSQERNGGYTF.

CDR3 amino acids: CASSLYDFNSGEETQYF. Written as DNA, the CDR3 is TGTGCCAGCAGCTTGTACGATTTTAATAGCGGGGAAGAGACCCAGTACTTC. The J gene is TRBJ2-5, the V gene TRBV5-5; TRBD2 agrees at 8 bases. Trimming took 1 base from V and 3 from J; bases not matched to a gene: 11. Germline CDR1 is SGHKS and CDR2 is YYEKEE (reference sequence). The CDR3 totals 17 residues.

The count of this clone is one. V is TRBV7-2 and J is TRBJ2-1, with TRBD2 matching over 14 bases. Looked up from germline, CDR1 is SGHTA and CDR2 is FQGNSA. This CDR3 contains 17 residues. Germline trimming cut 3 bases from V and 9 bases from J; bases unmatched to any gene: 10. The CDR3 region is CASSLHRLAGGRREQFF. The DNA of the CDR3 is TGTGCCAGCAGCTTGCACCGACTAGCGGGGGGGCGACGTGAGCAGTTCTTC.

V and J are TRBV7-2 and TRBJ1-6, with 7 bases aligning to TRBD1. CDR1 SGHTA and CDR2 FQGNSA come from the germline V gene. There are 14 residues in the CDR3. Trimming removed 5 bases from V and 9 bases from J; junction bases left unmatched: 7. The CDR3 here is CASSPRQGPSPLHF. DNA for the CDR3: TGTGCCAGCAGCCCCCGACAGGGACCTTCACCCCTCCACTTT.